This TCR beta chain was recorded in a study of CD8 T cells in ankylosing spondylitis. This CDR3 region has 15 residues. Germline CDR1 and CDR2: SGHRS and YFSETQ. With 4 bases clipped from V and 5 bases from J, the junction kept 10 bases outside the gene matches. This clonotype was recorded at least ten times. One entry per CDR3 protein results from TCRdb running MiXCR on the 5' RACE reads. The profile shows about 140,000 distinct CDR3 sequences, 7% to 9% of them singletons. The sequence was collected from a male donor with ankylosing spondylitis. V is TRBV5-1 and J is TRBJ2-7; 9 bases agree with TRBD2. The sample consisted of synovial fluid, either unsorted or a sorted T cell fraction (not recorded which). The CDR3 is CASSPQGAGGNEQYF. The CDR3 DNA reads TGCGCCAGCAGCCCCCAAGGAGCGGGAGGAAACGAGCAGTACTTC.